This TCR beta chain was sequenced for a study of T cell changes during pregnancy in multiple sclerosis. TCRdb's copy holds only in-frame clones and misses some; the assay was immunoSEQ multiplex PCR. The data hold 42,000 or so clones, with about 92% observed a single time. CDR3 length: 13 residues. Trimming removed 1 base at V and 3 bases at J, with 7 bases between. Germline CDR1 SGHVS, CDR2 FNYEAQ. This chain connects TRBV7-6 to TRBJ2-7; a weak D match, TRBD2 (5 bases). This sequence originates from a female donor with multiple sclerosis, enrolled in a pregnancy study. This material consisted of CD8+ T cells from peripheral blood mononuclear cells, taken in the first trimester of pregnancy. The CDR3 loop reads CASSLGGIYEQYF. The CDR3 nucleotides are TGTGCCAGCAGCTTAGGAGGGATCTACGAGCAGTACTTC.